Sequencing of this T cell receptor beta chain was carried out in a study of blood T cell repertoires in COVID-19. Looking at the study overall: From the United States, Italy and Spain came samples of acute and convalescent COVID-19. The cDNA or gDNA used as material had been derived from T cells, B-cell-depleted T cells, or PBMCs.

In the original processing: Nucleated cell counts were estimated from reference gene primer amplification. Sequencing was performed with immunoSEQ multiplex PCR; in TCRdb, only in-frame clones are kept and a portion is missing. From that table come the V and J calls and clone size; the DNA was used to work out D and trimming. This table holds tens of thousands of clones, around nine tenths found once. The junction had 7 bases not matched to a gene; V was cut back by 5 bases and J by 5 bases. Germline V lookup: CDR1 SEHNR, CDR2 FQNEAQ (reference sequence). There are 15 residues in the CDR3. This receptor was taken from a human donor in a cohort sampled during active COVID-19. This sequence joins TRBV7-9 and TRBJ1-4; 8 bases are a match to TRBD1. The sample comprised peripheral blood. The CDR3, as DNA: TGTGCCAGCAGCCTTAGGACAGGGCAAAATGAAAAACTGTTTTTT. Its translation: CASSLRTGQNEKLFF. The complete variable domain, with remaining parts taken from reference TRBV7-9 and TRBJ1-4, reads DTGVSQNPRHKITKRGQNVTFRCDPISEHNRLYWYRQTLGQGPEFLTYFQNEAQLEKSRLLSDRFSAERPKGSFSTLEIQRTEQGDSAMYLCASSLRTGQNEKLFFGSGTQLSVL.